The rows below give T cell receptor beta chains drawn from one sample of a study of blood T cell repertoires in COVID-19. Clones were sequenced by immunoSEQ multiplex PCR, and TCRdb holds only the in-frame ones, with some missing. The sample yields fewer than 350,000 clones, 70% to 90% seen once. Specimen: PBMCs or T cells enriched from blood (not recorded which). The receptor source for this set is a woman in her thirties or forties who had recovered from COVID-19. The CDR3 runs from the conserved cysteine through the conserved F or W. D genes are given only for firm matches.

v_call	j_call	d_call	cdr3_nt	cdr3_aa
TRBV11-3	TRBJ2-1	-	TGTGCCAGCAGCTCCACCTACGGGACTCCCTCCAATGAGCAGTTCTTC	CASSSTYGTPSNEQFF
TRBV28	TRBJ2-5	-	TGTGCCAGCAGTTCGCAAGAGACCCAGTACTTC	CASSSQETQYF
TRBV30	TRBJ2-5	-	TGTGCCTGGAGCGCGGGACTCGCTCAAGAGACCCAGTACTTC	CAWSAGLAQETQYF
TRBV6-2/TRBV6-3	TRBJ2-3	-	TGTGCCAGCAGTTACCGGTCCCCCCCGGGGAACACGCAGTATTTT	CASSYRSPPGNTQYF
TRBV7-2	TRBJ2-1	TRBD2	TGTGCCAGCAGCTGGGGACGACCGGGGAGGGTGGATGAGCAGTTCTTC	CASSWGRPGRVDEQFF
TRBV19	TRBJ2-5	-	TGTGCCAGTAGTAGCGCCAGGGCCCTTACGGAGACCCAGTACTTC	CASSSARALTETQYF
TRBV29-1	TRBJ2-3	TRBD1	TGCAGCGTCGGGACAGGGGGCGCAGATACGCAGTATTTT	CSVGTGGADTQYF
TRBV7-2	TRBJ1-4	-	TGTGCCAGCAGCTTGCAGGCAACTAATGAAAAACTGTTTTTT	CASSLQATNEKLFF
TRBV27	TRBJ2-7	TRBD2	TGTGCCAGCAGTCTTAGCGGGAGGGGGTACGAGCAGTACTTC	CASSLSGRGYEQYF
TRBV7-8	TRBJ2-2	TRBD2	TGTGCCAGCAGCTTAGTACTAGCGGGTAACGGGGAGCTGTTTTTT	CASSLVLAGNGELFF
TRBV5-1	TRBJ2-3	TRBD2	TGCGCCAGCAGCTTGGGACTAGCGGGTCGACCAGATACGCAGTATTTT	CASSLGLAGRPDTQYF
TRBV19	TRBJ1-1	-	TGTGCCAGTAGTATAGCACGGGGGGAAGCTTTCTTT	CASSIARGEAFF